The following is a TCR beta chain sequence with its context. This sample is drawn from a study of cytomegalovirus exposure and HLA in healthy donors. The CDR3 runs 16 residues. V lost 3 bases to trimming and J lost 3 bases, with 16 bases between them. Germline CDR1 is MDHEN and CDR2 is SYDVKM. 60 Vbeta and 13 Jbeta primers were used in PCR. Repertoires were generated with immunoSEQ multiplex PCR, while TCRdb's copy carries only in-frame clones and drops some. The sample lists 100,000 to 150,000 clones, 80% seen once, with around 3.6% in the top ten. The TCR originated in a woman in her forties in good health and CMV-seronegative. What was sequenced was PBMCs. The V gene is TRBV28, the J gene TRBJ2-3, with D perhaps TRBD2 (5 bases). The CDR3 DNA reads TGTGCCAGCAGTTTCGTGAGGGATGAATGGACAGATACGCAGTATTTT. Protein sequence: CASSFVRDEWTDTQYF.